The clone carrying this TCR beta chain has a single count. CDR1 KGHSH and CDR2 LQKENI come from the germline V gene. V was clipped by 3 bases and J by 5 bases, with 16 bases between them. This CDR3 is built from 15 residues. Repertoires were generated with immunoSEQ multiplex PCR, while TCRdb's copy carries only in-frame clones and drops some. The data hold 160,000 or so clones, with roughly 92% observed a single time. These data come from a study of control samples from healthy donors and cancer patients. This TCR derives from a young woman in good health. The chain uses TRBV18 and TRBJ1-2, with no clear D. The sample taken for sequencing was blood. This CDR3 is CASSPEPGRFYGYTF. The CDR3 DNA is TGTGCCAGCTCACCGGAACCCGGGCGGTTTTATGGCTACACCTTC.